This T cell receptor beta chain is drawn from a study of OX40 agonist ivuxolimab in advanced cancers. Study in general: Prior anti-PD-1, anti-PD-L1 or anti-CTLA-4 therapy was allowed; approximately 40% had some.

The table came from immunoSEQ multiplex PCR; TCRdb's copy has only in-frame clones and leaves some out. The sample yields approximately 100,000 clones, roughly 89% seen once. The germline V gene encodes CDR1 SGHVS and CDR2 FNYEAQ. Trimming pared 5 bases from V and 0 bases from J, leaving 12 bases between. This CDR3 has 15 amino acids. The sample in question was CD4+ or CD8+ T cells sorted from blood, obtained in a trial of the OX40 agonist ivuxolimab. The receptor was isolated from an adult with an advanced solid tumor such as melanoma, head and neck, liver or kidney cancer. The chain recombines TRBV7-6 with TRBJ2-3; tentatively, D is TRBD2 (6 bases). The CDR3 sequence is CASSEPGLSTDTQYF. The DNA for the CDR3 is TGTGCCAGCAGCGAGCCGGGACTCAGCACAGATACGCAGTATTTT.